A selection of T cell receptor beta chains follows, all from one sample in a study of cytomegalovirus exposure and HLA in healthy donors. Produced via immunoSEQ multiplex PCR; TCRdb's table is partial and in-frame only. The table records 170,000 or so clones, roughly 80% of them present only once. Sequencing input: PBMCs. The receptors here all came from a man aged 40-49 years in good health and CMV-seronegative. Both conserved end residues are part of each CDR3. Fields, in order: clone size, V gene, D gene, J gene, CDR3 DNA, CDR3 protein. A D gene is named only where the DNA matches it firmly. A clone size is listed for some rows: how often the clone was seen (once, few, many), or a class if it is expanded.

few	TRBV6-5	NA	TRBJ2-5	TGTGCCACTGTCGAAGATGCGAGTGAGACCCAGTACTTC	CATVEDASETQYF
NA	TRBV5-4	NA	TRBJ1-2	TGTGCCAGCAGCCCCCCGACAGCCGACTATGGCTACACCTTC	CASSPPTADYGYTF
few	TRBV6-5	TRBD2	TRBJ2-7	TGTGCCAGCCGGGGCGGGAGCTACGAGCAGTACTTC	CASRGGSYEQYF
NA	TRBV9	TRBD1	TRBJ1-1	TGTGCCAGCAGCGGGACAGGGGACACTGAAGCTTTCTTT	CASSGTGDTEAFF
NA	TRBV9	NA	TRBJ2-4	TGTGCCAGCAGCTTATCAACGGGACTTAAGAAAAACATTCAGTACTTC	CASSLSTGLKKNIQYF
NA	TRBV5-4	NA	TRBJ1-2	TGTGCCAGCAGCTGGGCACAGGGTTATGCGCCTAACTATGGCTACACCTTC	CASSWAQGYAPNYGYTF
NA	TRBV19	NA	TRBJ1-2	TGTGCCAGTACCCCTACTAACTATGGCTACACCTTC	CASTPTNYGYTF
NA	TRBV6-4	TRBD1	TRBJ2-7	TGTGCCAGCAGAGTCCTTTCCAGGGGGCTGTACGAGCAGTACTTC	CASRVLSRGLYEQYF
NA	TRBV5-6	TRBD2	TRBJ2-3	TGTGCCAGCAGCTTGGACCTGACGGGAGGGATCACAGATACGCAGTATTTT	CASSLDLTGGITDTQYF
once	TRBV4-3	NA	TRBJ2-3	TGCGCCAGCAGCCAAGATTGGCTGACGGGGAAAGATACGCAGTATTTT	CASSQDWLTGKDTQYF
NA	TRBV19	NA	TRBJ1-4	TGTGCCAGTAGTATCGTTGGCGGAAGTAATGAAAAACTGTTTTTT	CASSIVGGSNEKLFF
few	TRBV9	NA	TRBJ2-1	TGTGCCAGCAGCCTGGCGGACTACAATGAGCAGTTCTTC	CASSLADYNEQFF
few	TRBV7-2	NA	TRBJ2-5	TGTGCCAGCAGCTTAAGTCGGCAGGGCGAGACCCAGTACTTC	CASSLSRQGETQYF
NA	TRBV27	TRBD1	TRBJ2-3	TGTGCCAGCAGTCTCGGGACAGGGCGTGGGGGTAACCCGCAGTATTTT	CASSLGTGRGGNPQYF
once	TRBV20-1	NA	TRBJ2-7	TGCAGTGCTCGGGGTTCCTACGAGCAGTACTTC	CSARGSYEQYF
NA	TRBV7-9	NA	TRBJ1-1	TGTGCCAGCAGCCCGAGGGGGGGGGCTGAAGCTTTCTTT	CASSPRGGAEAFF
NA	TRBV28	TRBD2	TRBJ2-1	TGTGCCAGCGAAAAACCGGTCGGACTAGCAAATGAGCAGTTCTTC	CASEKPVGLANEQFF